This TCR beta chain came from a study of blood T cell repertoires in COVID-19 (dated by TCRdb to the early 2020s). With regard to the full study: The collaborator samples originated in the United States, Italy and Spain and spanned the acute and convalescent phases of COVID-19. The material from the prospective study consisted of cDNA or gDNA derived from T cells, B-cell-depleted T cells, or PBMCs. Subjects who had been exposed to COVID-19, were actively infected with it, or had recovered from it provided the deeply sampled blood TCRbeta repertoires that made up the dataset. The repertoires were made available in a free public database intended to serve as a resource for research on the immune response to SARS-CoV-2. The samples were drawn from the first 160 participants of the ongoing ImmuneRACE study and from roughly 1,300 subjects provided by 6 global collaborators. Sample metadata almost always included a de-identified subject ID, COVID-19 status, age in years and sex. Where HLA class I and class II types were available, the types were taken from metadata supplied by the sample provider, not from assay-based typing. General conclusions and limits of the study: The amount of clinical and demographic metadata varied by source and participant and was provided uncurated.

The immunoSEQ Assay, a bias-controlled multiplex PCR, was used to amplify TCRbeta CDR3 regions from genomic DNA. Per the authors' processing: The number of nucleated cells in each sample was estimated by amplification of reference gene primers within the assay. To quantify the absolute abundance of each unique TCRbeta CDR3 rearrangement, sequence reads were collapsed and filtered. Productive Simpson clonality was computed per sample as the square root of Simpson's diversity index over productive rearrangements. TCRdb obtained this table from immuneACCESS and retained in-frame rearrangements with V and J assigned. These tables miss some clones; where compared with another copy, unresolved V genes account for less than half of the shortfall, and the remainder is unexplained. V, J and clone size are taken as reported in that table, and D and trimming were inferred from the DNA itself. For this sample there are roughly 140,000 clones; more than 80% appear just once. 7% to 10% of the sample rests with the top ten.

For this chain, trimming is 4 bases at the V end and 7 bases at the J end, and the number of junction bases without a gene match is 7. The CDR3 measures 15 amino acids from cysteine to phenylalanine. The entry retains the CDR3 DNA only, 45 bases that are in frame from base 1. The germline V gene encodes CDR1 SGDLS and CDR2 YYNGEE. Worth noting for this clone: The specificity of this receptor is unknown. It has no much larger one-base neighbor in the sample; base qualities were not kept.

The collaborating institutions used their own protocols to collect whole blood in K2EDTA tubes. For TCRbeta analysis, collaborator samples were shipped as frozen whole blood, as isolated PBMCs, or as DNA extracted from either sample type. The chain joins TRBV9 to TRBJ2-2, and 10 junctional nucleotides match TRBD2. The sequencing input was peripheral blood. This clonotype was sampled from a human donor with acute or convalescent COVID-19. The donor label of this sample is uncertain. The CDR3 reads CASSPSGGAGGELFF. The DNA is as follows: TGTGCCAGCAGCCCCAGCGGGGGGGCCGGCGGGGAGCTGTTTTTT.